Given below is one T cell receptor (beta chain) in context. The data stem from a study of monozygotic twins with inflammatory bowel disease. The length of the CDR3 is 15 residues. Looked up from germline, CDR1 is SGHNT and CDR2 is YYREEE (reference sequence). Per sample, reverse transcription was split into eight reactions. Reanalyzing the 5' RACE reads, TCRdb keeps one entry per CDR3 protein, without DNA. This listing includes tens of thousands of distinct CDR3 sequences. Source material: blood. The chain is built from TRBV5-4 and TRBJ1-2; TCRdb calls TRBD1, which cannot be checked without DNA. The TCR was taken from a human donor with ulcerative colitis or Crohn's disease, or a healthy co-twin of an affected twin (not recorded which). CDR3 region: CASSPEGQPYYGYTF.